The 14 T cell receptor beta chains below all came from one sample that was sequenced in a study of blood T cell repertoires in COVID-19. Assay: immunoSEQ multiplex PCR; the TCRdb copy retains only in-frame clones and omits some. Of around 230,000 clones listed, 88% were seen once; the top ten hold 2.5% to 3%. The specimen was PBMCs or T cells enriched from blood (not recorded which). The origin of the receptors is a woman aged 30 to 39 who had recovered from COVID-19.

The rearrangement joins TRBV7-9 to TRBJ1-2; 7 bases are a match to TRBD1. The CDR3 contains 13 residues. Looked up from germline, CDR1 is SEHNR and CDR2 is FQNEAQ (reference sequence). The V gene end was trimmed by 5 bases and the J gene end by 7 bases; junction bases not matched to a gene: 7. The CDR3, as DNA: TGTGCCAGCAGCCCGACAGGGAGCACTGGCTACACCTTC. It is translated as CASSPTGSTGYTF.

The chain is built from TRBV10-2 and TRBJ1-2; 10 nucleotides match TRBD1. Germline CDR1 and CDR2: WSHSY and SAAADI. This CDR3 region has 17 residues. Germline trimming cut 4 bases from V and 5 bases from J; bases unmatched to any gene: 13. This CDR3 reads CASSARDRGTVGYGYTF. CDR3 coding DNA: TGCGCCAGCAGTGCCCGGGACAGGGGTACAGTGGGGTATGGCTACACCTTC.

CDR3 bases: TGTGCCAGCAGTGAAGATCCTAGCGGGGTAGAGACCCAGTACTTC. Its protein is CASSEDPSGVETQYF. This chain uses TRBV6-1 with TRBJ2-5, with TRBD2 identical over 9 bases. The CDR3 has 15 residues. Germline lookup yields CDR1 MNHNS and CDR2 SASEGT. With 1 base clipped from V and 4 bases from J, the junction kept 4 bases outside the gene matches.

The chain carries TRBV18 and TRBJ1-2; D is perhaps TRBD1 (5 bases). V lost 3 bases, J lost 3 bases, and 23 bases lay in between. Germline V CDR1 and CDR2: KGHSH, LQKENI. The CDR3 has 18 amino acids. CDR3 sequence reads: CASSPQQPGSGWDYGYTF. DNA for the CDR3: TGTGCCAGCTCACCTCAACAACCAGGGTCGGGTTGGGACTATGGCTACACCTTC.

The rearrangement links TRBV9 to TRBJ1-1, with D tentatively TRBD1 (6 bases). The germline CDR1 and CDR2 sequences are SGDLS and YYNGEE. The CDR3 runs 15 residues. The V end lost 0 bases, the J end lost 5 bases, and 14 bases lay between the germline ends. This CDR3 reads CASSVEGGASTEAFF. Written as DNA, the CDR3 is TGTGCCAGCAGCGTAGAGGGGGGGGCTTCAACTGAAGCTTTCTTT.

This sequence joins TRBV6-5 and TRBJ1-3; unclear D gene. V lost 7 bases and J lost 0, with 10 bases in between. Germline lookup yields CDR1 MNHEY and CDR2 SVGAGI. The CDR3 sequence is 14 residues long. In nucleotides, the CDR3 is TGTGCCAGCATGGTGAGTCACTCTGGAAACACCATATATTTT. Its translation is CASMVSHSGNTIYF.

The chain combines TRBV7-2 with TRBJ2-7, with no clear D. V was trimmed by 2 bases and J by 4 bases, leaving 9 bases between them. CDR3 length equals 13 residues. The germline V gene has CDR1 SGHTA and CDR2 FQGNSA. CDR3 protein: CASSLSVKYEQYF. The CDR3 DNA follows: TGTGCCAGCAGCTTATCGGTTAAATACGAGCAGTACTTC.

The chain links TRBV9 to TRBJ2-7; D remains ambiguous. The CDR3 has 13 residues. Germline CDR1 is SGDLS and CDR2 is YYNGEE. V lost 0 bases, J lost 4 bases, and 8 bases lay in between. The CDR3 region has the DNA TGTGCCAGCAGCGTAGAGCCCTCTTACGAGCAGTACTTC. Amino acid sequence: CASSVEPSYEQYF.

The chain combines TRBV19 with TRBJ2-3, with 10 bases fitting TRBD1. The CDR3 is 15 residues long. The V and J ends lost 4 bases and 2 bases, in that order; junction bases with no gene match: 3. The V gene's germline CDR1 is LNHDA and CDR2 SQIVND (reference sequence). The CDR3 DNA sequence: TGTGCCAGTAGTAGGGACAGGGGCCACACAGATACGCAGTATTTT. Translating gives CASSRDRGHTDTQYF.

The chain combines TRBV4-3 with TRBJ1-1; D perhaps matches TRBD1 (6 bases). Deletions cut 1 base from V and 3 bases from J, with 12 bases between. Germline V gene sequence: CDR1 LGHNA, CDR2 YSLEER. The CDR3 length is 15 residues. The CDR3 nucleotides read TGCGCCAGCAGCCAAGCCGGGGGGCGATACACTGAAGCTTTCTTT. Protein product: CASSQAGGRYTEAFF.

This chain's CDR3 is CASSPTPGTGPSYSNQPQHF. The CDR3 DNA reads TGTGCCAGCTCACCCACGCCTGGGACAGGGCCGTCTTATAGCAATCAGCCCCAGCATTTT. This chain links TRBV18 with TRBJ1-5; 9 nucleotides agree with TRBD1. CDR1 KGHSH and CDR2 LQKENI come from the germline V gene. V trimming: 3 bases; J trimming: 0 bases; junction bases outside the gene matches: 15. This CDR3 comprises 20 residues.

The rearrangement links TRBV6-5 to TRBJ2-2; possibly TRBD1 for D (6 bases). Looked up from germline, CDR1 is MNHEY and CDR2 is SVGAGI. The CDR3 runs 14 residues. V was clipped by 4 bases and J by 4 bases, with 10 bases between them. The CDR3 reads CASSWGQPTGELFF. CDR3 coding DNA: TGTGCCAGCAGTTGGGGACAACCCACCGGGGAGCTGTTTTTT.

This clone was seen a single time. The chain couples TRBV28 to TRBJ2-1, with 14 nucleotides matching TRBD2. CDR1 MDHEN and CDR2 SYDVKM come from the germline V gene. After removal of 6 bases from V and 7 bases from J, the junction contained 5 bases not matched to a gene. The CDR3 spans 15 residues. The CDR3 DNA is TGTGCCAGCAGCACCGGGACTAGCGGGGGAAATGAGCAGTTCTTC. As protein: CASSTGTSGGNEQFF.

The rearrangement uses TRBV12-3 or TRBV12-4 and TRBJ2-3; a weak D match, TRBD1 (5 bases). The CDR3 runs 13 residues. Between the trimmed V and J ends, which lost 2 bases and 13 bases, there was a span of 16 bases. In DNA, the CDR3 is TGTGCCAGCAGTTTAAGGAGACAGTCCGAGGAGTATTTT. It yields the protein CASSLRRQSEEYF.